A single sample gave rise to the 8 T cell receptor beta chains below, sequenced in a study of blood T cell repertoires in COVID-19. The data were produced by immunoSEQ multiplex PCR, yet TCRdb's version contains in-frame clones alone and is incomplete. The sample has about 40,000 clones, around 80% seen once. The material sequenced was peripheral blood. These receptors came from a man at least 80 years old with acute or convalescent COVID-19.

The V gene is TRBV6-5, the J gene TRBJ1-4, with D possibly matching TRBD1 (5 bases). Trimming took off 2 bases at V and 1 base at J, with 11 bases between the two ends. Germline-derived CDR1 and CDR2 are MNHEY and SVGAGI. The CDR3 length is 16 residues. CDR3 coding DNA: TGTGCCAGCAGTTACCGGCGGGGGGGAACTAATGAAAAACTGTTTTTT. Translation gives CASSYRRGGTNEKLFF.

This clone appeared a few times. The chain recombines TRBV6-5 with TRBJ2-7, with 7 bases aligning to TRBD1. The CDR3 covers 15 residues. Losses at the gene ends were 2 bases for V and 7 bases for J; bases not matched to a gene: 11. Germline assignment: CDR1 MNHEY and CDR2 SVGAGI. The CDR3 reads CASSYRDSPYGEQYF. For the CDR3, the DNA is TGTGCCAGCAGTTACAGGGACAGCCCATATGGAGAGCAGTACTTC.

The genes are TRBV3-1 (or the pseudogene TRBV3-2) and TRBJ1-5; TRBD1 agrees at 8 bases. There are 13 residues in the CDR3. CDR1 is LGHDT and CDR2 is YNNKEL in the germline V gene (reference sequence). With 0 bases clipped from V and 10 bases from J, the junction kept 2 bases outside the gene matches. The CDR3 bases are TGTGCCAGCAGCCAAGATGACAGGGGACCCCAGCATTTT. Protein sequence: CASSQDDRGPQHF.

The chain carries TRBV20-1 and TRBJ2-7, with D possibly TRBD2 on 6 matching bases. The CDR3 runs to 15 residues. CDR1 DFQATT and CDR2 SNEGSKA come from the germline V gene (reference sequence). The V gene lost 3 bases and the J gene lost 0 bases, with 15 bases spanning the gap. The DNA of the CDR3 is TGCAGTGCTAGTAGAGCGGGTGGGATCTCCTACGAGCAGTACTTC. Its protein product is CSASRAGGISYEQYF.

This clone was found a few times. The gene calls are TRBV2 and TRBJ1-4; TRBD1 matches 7 bases. Trimming removed 6 bases from V and 6 bases from J; junction bases left unmatched: 10. Germline V gene lookup returns CDR1 SNHLY and CDR2 FYNNEI. This CDR3 has 15 amino acids. The CDR3 nucleotides are TGTGCCAGCAGACCGGAGGGGGCGGAGTATGAAAAACTGTTTTTT. It codes for CASRPEGAEYEKLFF.

The V and J genes are TRBV5-4 and TRBJ2-5, with 9 nucleotides matching TRBD1. Per germline, CDR1 SGHNT and CDR2 YYREEE (reference sequence). With V trimmed by 5 bases and J by 4 bases, 9 bases remained unmatched. This CDR3 comprises 15 residues. The CDR3 nucleotides are TGTGCCAGCAGTATTGGACAGGGGATGGGAGAGACCCAGTACTTC. Its translation: CASSIGQGMGETQYF.

This clone appeared a single time. The chain carries TRBV20-1 and TRBJ2-7; D is unresolved. The CDR3 covers 11 residues. Germline V gives CDR1 DFQATT, CDR2 SNEGSKA (reference sequence). Trimming took 5 bases from V and 5 from J, leaving 10 bases between them. CDR3 in DNA: TGCAGTGCTCAGGTGATCGACGAGCAGTACTTC. Protein sequence: CSAQVIDEQYF.

The CDR3 here is CATSGRLAGEVVDTQYF. CDR3 coding DNA: TGTGCCACCAGTGGTAGACTAGCGGGAGAGGTCGTCGATACGCAGTATTTT. This sequence joins TRBV24-1 and TRBJ2-3; 12 bases align to TRBD2. V was pared by 5 bases and J by 6 bases, with 11 bases of the junction left unmatched. Germline V CDR1 and CDR2: KGHDR, SFDVKD. The CDR3 extends over 17 amino acids.